Sequencing of this T cell receptor (beta chain) was carried out in a study of identical twins' blood T cells (dated by TCRdb to about 2013). General notes on the study: Around 48 million Illumina reads were obtained across about twelve libraries, of which six were alpha-chain libraries and six were beta-chain libraries. Using next-generation sequencing, the study compared the TCR alpha and beta chain repertoires of three pairs of monozygous twins to assess how genetics influences repertoire formation.

The method behind the library was 5' RACE. The reads were generated on an Illumina Genome Analyzer IIx. RNA-based TCR cDNA libraries were prepared by a previously described protocol with several modifications. Sample-specific barcodes were introduced on both ends of each TCR cDNA library during cDNA synthesis and amplification to prevent cross-contamination. Turning to the authors' computational methods: Each library contained about 2 to 3.6 million CDR3-containing reads, and somewhere between about 90,000 and nearly 550,000 clonotypes were identified for each individual. Reads carrying improper barcode index combinations were removed, after which the MiTCR software was used to build a cloneset for each library. MiTCR filtered or rescued low-quality reads and corrected PCR and sequencing errors when assembling CDR3 clonotypes. Artificial out-of-frame clonotypes were mapped to in-frame sequences, with one indel allowed in the CDR3, and then removed. V and J gene usage similarity between donors was measured as Jensen-Shannon divergence divided by mean entropy. Through fastp at Q25 and MiXCR, TCRdb rebuilt clones from the public reads, retaining in-frame beta chains. Under each unique CDR3 protein, matching rows form one entry showing the most common genes and DNA. TCRdb, rather than the study authors, made the V and J calls. The table for this sample lists hundreds of thousands of distinct CDR3 sequences; roughly 28% of them were counted only once. The leading ten clones occupy around 5.6% of the sample.

This clonotype was seen ten or more times. No cognate antigen has been identified for it. The input lacks base qualities; no much larger clone sits a single base away. Results and caveats for the whole study, not just this receptor: Validation by independent studies was stated to be required for the proposed role of the TCRalpha J segment in MHC recognition during thymic selection. The number of shared CDR3 clonotypes between two donors was mainly determined by the product of their cloneset sizes, and twins did not clearly deviate from this trend. V gene usage was reported to be markedly more similar within twin pairs than between unrelated donors, even among non-selected out-of-frame TCRbeta clonotypes. Among the most abundant TCRbeta clonotypes, every donor shared more CDR3 sequences with her own twin than with unrelated donors. Because the twins were reared together, environmental influences could not be excluded as an explanation for twin similarity.

The germline V gene sets CDR1 to SQVTM and CDR2 to ANQGSEA. Relative to germline, V is 6 bases shorter and J is 1 base shorter, with 15 bases between their ends. Counted from cysteine to phenylalanine, this CDR3 has 14 amino acids. Only the CDR3 DNA is retained, 42 bases long and in frame from the first base. Six healthy women forming three monozygous twin pairs were used as donors. Each of the three twin pairs had been raised together, and the twins in each pair were thought likely to have encountered the same infectious agents and vaccines. RNA was isolated from peripheral blood mononuclear cells and used to prepare TCR cDNA libraries.

The sequenced material came from PBMCs. Recombination connected TRBV29-1 to TRBJ1-1; TRBD1 could be the D gene, as 6 bases match. This TCR came from a woman aged 18-55 years in good health. The sequenced DNA: TGCAGCGTGAATCAATGGGGGCGGAACACTGAAGCTTTCTTT. This translates into CSVNQWGRNTEAFF. With all but the CDR3 taken from the reference TRBV29-1 and TRBJ1-1 genes, the full variable domain is: SAVISQKPSRDICQRGTSLTIQCQVDSQVTMMFWYRQQPGQSLTLIATANQGSEATYESGFVIDKFPISRPNLTFSTLTVSNMSPEDSSIYLCSVNQWGRNTEAFFGQGTRLTVV.